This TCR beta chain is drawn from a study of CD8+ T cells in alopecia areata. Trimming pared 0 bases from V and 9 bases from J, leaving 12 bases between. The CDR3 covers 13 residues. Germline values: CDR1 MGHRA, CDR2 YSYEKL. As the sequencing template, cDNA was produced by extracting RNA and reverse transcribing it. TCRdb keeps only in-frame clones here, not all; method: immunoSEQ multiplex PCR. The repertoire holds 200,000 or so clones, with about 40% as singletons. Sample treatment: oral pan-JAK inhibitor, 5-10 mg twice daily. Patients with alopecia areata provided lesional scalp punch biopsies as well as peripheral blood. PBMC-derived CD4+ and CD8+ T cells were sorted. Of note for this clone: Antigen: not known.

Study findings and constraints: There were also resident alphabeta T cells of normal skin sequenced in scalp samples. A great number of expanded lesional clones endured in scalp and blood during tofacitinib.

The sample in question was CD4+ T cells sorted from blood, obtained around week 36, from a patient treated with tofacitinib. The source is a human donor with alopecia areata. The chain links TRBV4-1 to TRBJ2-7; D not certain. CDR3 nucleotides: TGCGCCAGCAGCCAAGATTATGACCGGCTGCAGTACTTC. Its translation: CASSQDYDRLQYF.